One sample yielded the 27 T cell receptor beta chains listed below, sequenced in a study of CD8+CD57+ T cells in acquired aplastic anemia. Patients chosen for sequencing had CD8+CD57+ cells that had expanded, as shown by flow cytometry. Genomic DNA, the template, was used for profiling of the TCR beta VDJ and CDR3. Each CDR3 protein is one row after TCRdb ran MiXCR on the reads. The sample contains about 180,000 distinct CDR3 sequences, less than 50% of which appear only once. The source material was sorted CD4+, CD8+, or CD8+CD57+ T cells (not recorded which) from PBMCs. Receptors were obtained from a human donor with aplastic anemia.

The chain uses TRBV10-3 and TRBJ1-5; D remains ambiguous. The V end was cut by 3 bases, the J end by 2 bases, with 8 bases between. CDR1 ENHRY and CDR2 SYGVKD come from the germline V gene. The CDR3 contains 14 residues. The DNA of the CDR3 is TGTGCCATCAGTGAAGATTTGGGCAATCAGCCCCAGCATTTT. Residues: CAISEDLGNQPQHF.

A few counts support this clonotype. The CDR3 spells CATYNGGEKLFF. The CDR3 region has the DNA TGTGCCACCTACAACGGAGGGGAAAAACTGTTTTTT. The gene calls are TRBV10-3 and TRBJ1-4, with no clear D. CDR1 and CDR2 (germline): ENHRY, SYGVKD. Trimming took off 10 bases at V and 8 bases at J, with 14 bases between the two ends. CDR3 length: 12 amino acids.

The rearrangement links TRBV5-4 to TRBJ2-2; D is possibly TRBD1 (5 bases). Trimming removed 9 bases from V and 3 bases from J, with 12 bases in between. CDR3 length: 13 amino acids. Germline values: CDR1 SGHNT, CDR2 YYREEE (reference sequence). The CDR3, as DNA: TGTGCCACCTGTGGGGCGGACACCGGGGAGCTGTTTTTT. Protein sequence: CATCGADTGELFF.

V is TRBV5-1 and J is TRBJ2-7, with D possibly matching TRBD2 (6 bases). CDR1 SGHRS and CDR2 YFSETQ come from the germline V gene. The CDR3 is 14 residues long. V was shortened by 0 bases and J by 3 bases, with 10 bases between the two germline ends. The DNA of the CDR3 is TGCGCCAGCAGCTTGGAGGCGGGAAACTACGAGCAGTACTTC. As protein: CASSLEAGNYEQYF.

The V gene is TRBV19, the J gene TRBJ1-1; possibly TRBD1 for D (6 bases). The CDR3 loop spans 15 amino acids. The V end was cut by 11 bases, the J end by 6 bases, with 25 bases between. CDR1 and CDR2 from the germline V gene are LNHDA and SQIVND (reference sequence). The CDR3, as DNA: TGTGCCTCTAACGCCCAGGGGTTGTTGGTGGCTGAAGCTTTCTTT. Protein product: CASNAQGLLVAEAFF.

Concerning this clonotype itself: A much larger clone differs from this one at a single base, so this may be a read error. As the CDR3 is not closed by the conserved phenylalanine or tryptophan, this likely results from a read error. The V and J genes are TRBV6-4 and TRBJ2-3; D ambiguous. V lost 3 bases to trimming and J lost 2 bases, with 6 bases between them. CDR3 size: 13 residues. Germline CDR1 reads MRHNA; CDR2 reads SNTAGT. The CDR3 loop reads CASSEGATDTQYL. The CDR3 DNA sequence: TGTGCCAGCAGTGAGGGTGCCACAGATACGCAGTATCTT.

This clonotype has a count of ten or more. The chain couples TRBV12-3 or TRBV12-4 to TRBJ1-6, with 9 bases aligning to TRBD1. V gave up 6 bases and J gave up 7 bases; unmatched junction bases: 10. This CDR3 region has 16 residues. The CDR3 DNA follows: TGTGCCAGCAGGAAAGAAGGGACAGGGATCAATTCACCCCTCCACTTT. Translation: CASRKEGTGINSPLHF.

This clonotype was recorded many times. The rearrangement joins TRBV9 to TRBJ2-3; no definite D call. The germline V and J ends were trimmed by 5 bases and 2 bases, with 12 bases remaining between them. In germline, CDR1 is SGDLS, CDR2 YYNGEE. CDR3 length equals 14 residues. The DNA of the CDR3 is TGTGCCAGCAGGGGGAATCGGGTCACAGATACGCAGTATTTT. It codes for CASRGNRVTDTQYF.

This clonotype was observed at least ten times. V gene TRBV6-1 combines with J gene TRBJ2-1; 11 nucleotides align to TRBD2. This CDR3 is built from 16 residues. Germline V CDR1 and CDR2: MNHNS, SASEGT. The junction had 6 bases not matched to a gene; V was cut back by 8 bases and J by 0 bases. This CDR3 is CASALAGGFSYNEQFF. The CDR3 DNA follows: TGTGCCAGCGCCCTAGCGGGAGGATTCTCCTACAATGAGCAGTTCTTC.

The rearrangement uses TRBV19 and TRBJ2-3; 8 bases map to TRBD2. Germline V lookup: CDR1 LNHDA, CDR2 SQIVND (reference sequence). The length of the CDR3 is 15 residues. V lost 9 bases and J lost 0; bases outside the gene matches: 8. The CDR3 region is CASLTSATSTDTQYF. The CDR3 DNA reads as TGTGCCAGCCTGACTAGCGCGACTAGCACAGATACGCAGTATTTT.

The table lists this clonotype with many counts. The chain carries TRBV12-3 or TRBV12-4 and TRBJ1-2; D is possibly TRBD1 (5 bases). CDR3 length: 12 amino acids. Trimming left V 5 bases short and J 4 bases short, with 8 bases between. The CDR3 nucleotides read TGTGCCAGCAGTGACGACAGCTATGGCTACACCTTC. Amino acid sequence: CASSDDSYGYTF.

V usage is TRBV11-2 and J usage is TRBJ2-7, with 10 positions matching TRBD1. Gene TRBJ2-5 matches the end of the DNA better, so the J call may be wrong. CDR3 size: 15 residues. Germline values: CDR1 SGHAT, CDR2 FQNNGV. CDR3 protein: CASSLGTGALETQYF. DNA for the CDR3: TGTGCCAGCAGCTTGGGGACAGGGGCCCTAGAGACCCAGTACTTC.

The chain employs TRBV3-1 and TRBJ1-1; no clear D. Germline CDR1 and CDR2: LGHDT and YNNKEL (reference sequence). Trimming left V 1 base short and J 1 base short, with 7 bases between. The CDR3 loop spans 14 amino acids. CDR3 sequence: CASSQGSENTEAFF. In nucleotides, the CDR3 is TGTGCCAGCAGCCAAGGATCAGAGAACACTGAAGCTTTCTTT.

This clonotype showed up many times. V is TRBV6-5 and J is TRBJ1-4; D is unclear. Germline-derived CDR1 and CDR2 are MNHEY and SVGAGI. The V end was cut by 2 bases, the J end by 8 bases, with 3 bases between. This CDR3 has 11 residues. The CDR3 DNA sequence: TGTGCCAGCAGTTACCGGGAAAAACTGTTTTTT. It translates to CASSYREKLFF.

The CDR3 coding sequence is TGTGCCATCAGTGAGCCGTCAGCGGGGGCCTACGAGCAGTACTTC. Translation gives CAISEPSAGAYEQYF. This sequence joins TRBV10-3 and TRBJ2-7; 8 nucleotides line up with TRBD2. J gave up 2 bases and V 2 bases, and 5 bases lay outside the gene matches. Germline V CDR1 and CDR2: ENHRY, SYGVKD. The CDR3 has 15 residues.

J is TRBJ1-6 and V is TRBV5-1; D gene ambiguous. The CDR3 extends over 15 amino acids. CDR1 is SGHRS and CDR2 is YFSETQ in the germline V gene. V shed 0 bases and J shed 7 bases, with 11 bases lying between them. CDR3 bases: TGCGCCAGCAGCTTGGACCAGTCCTTCAATTCACCCCTCCACTTT. Its protein is CASSLDQSFNSPLHF.

In its sample, this clonotype was seen once. The J gene is TRBJ1-1, the V gene TRBV15; the match to TRBD1 covers 7 bases. With V trimmed by 2 bases and J by 4 bases, 10 bases remained unmatched. CDR1 is LNHNV, CDR2 YYDKDF, per germline (reference sequence). CDR3 length: 16 residues. CDR3 loop: CATSRSRQGGRTEAFF. The CDR3 DNA sequence: TGTGCCACCAGCAGATCCCGACAGGGTGGTCGCACTGAAGCTTTCTTT.

As for this clonotype: This may be a read error: a much more frequent sequence differs by one nucleotide. This chain joins TRBV7-2 and TRBJ2-5; tentatively, D is TRBD2 (5 bases). V gave up 4 bases and J gave up 1 base, with 10 bases separating them. The CDR3 extends over 14 amino acids. CDR1 and CDR2 (germline): SGHTA, FQGNSA. CDR3 loop: CASSSFGVQETQYF. CDR3 nucleotide sequence: TGTGCCAGCAGCTCGTTCGGGGTCCAAGAGACCCAGTACTTC. Supplemented by reference TRBV7-2 and TRBJ2-5, the full variable domain reads GAGVSQSPSNKVTEKGKDVELRCDPISGHTALYWYRQSLGQGLEFLIYFQGNSAPDKSGLPSDRFSAERTGGSVSTLTIQRTQQEDSAVYLCASSSFGVQETQYFGPGTRLLVL.

This clonotype was found a few times. V and J are TRBV7-9 and TRBJ2-7; 7 nucleotides line up with TRBD1. The germline V gene encodes CDR1 SEHNR and CDR2 FQNEAQ (reference sequence). V lost 7 bases, J lost 3 bases, and 6 bases stayed unmatched. CDR3 length: 13 amino acids. In DNA, the CDR3 is TGTGCCAGCATAGACAGGGTTGGCTACGAGCAGTACTTC. It yields the protein CASIDRVGYEQYF. Supplemented by reference TRBV7-9 and TRBJ2-7, the full variable domain reads DTGVSQNPRHKITKRGQNVTFRCDPISEHNRLYWYRQTLGQGPEFLTYFQNEAQLEKSRLLSDRFSAERPKGSFSTLEIQRTEQGDSAMYLCASIDRVGYEQYFGPGTRLTVT.

This clonotype has a count of ten or more. The chain employs TRBV7-3 and TRBJ2-5; a possible D gene is TRBD1 (6 bases). This CDR3 spans 15 amino acids. Germline lookup yields CDR1 SGHTA and CDR2 FQGTGA. V was cut by 2 bases and J by 5 bases, with 15 bases left in between. As DNA, the CDR3 is TGTGCCAGCAGCTTACAAGGCAGGGGTTTGGAGACCCAGTACTTC. It encodes CASSLQGRGLETQYF. The full variable domain, completed using reference TRBV7-3 and TRBJ2-5, is GAGVSQTPSNKVTEKGKYVELRCDPISGHTALYWYRQSLGQGPEFLIYFQGTGAADDSGLPNDRFFAVRPEGSVSTLKIQRTERGDSAVYLCASSLQGRGLETQYFGPGTRLLVL.

J is TRBJ1-5 and V is TRBV15, with D unclear. Per the germline V gene, CDR1 is LNHNV and CDR2 is YYDKDF (reference sequence). The CDR3 runs 12 residues. Trimming took 8 bases from V and 2 from J, leaving 7 bases between them. CDR3 loop: CATSFGNQPQHF. For the CDR3, the DNA is TGTGCCACCTCGTTCGGCAATCAGCCCCAGCATTTT.

This clonotype was recorded once. The chain links TRBV5-5 to TRBJ1-6; D may be TRBD1 (5 bases). Per germline, CDR1 SGHKS and CDR2 YYEKEE (reference sequence). Trimming pared 4 bases from V and 7 bases from J, leaving 15 bases between. The CDR3 runs to 15 residues. This chain's CDR3 is CASSEEDGGNSPLHF. The DNA for the CDR3 is TGTGCCAGCAGCGAAGAGGACGGGGGAAATTCACCCCTCCACTTT. Complete variable domain (other parts from reference TRBV5-5 and TRBJ1-6): DAGVTQSPTHLIKTRGQQVTLRCSPISGHKSVSWYQQVLGQGPQFIFQYYEKEERGRGNFPDRFSARQFPNYSSELNVNALLLGDSALYLCASSEEDGGNSPLHFGNGTRLTVT.

The chain uses TRBV7-8 and TRBJ1-2; no definite D call. This CDR3 spans 15 amino acids. V was trimmed by 2 bases and J by 4 bases, leaving 14 bases between them. The germline CDR1 and CDR2 sequences are SGHVS and FQNEAQ. The DNA for the CDR3 is TGTGCCAGCAGCTTACGGCAGACCCTTGGCTATGGCTACACCTTC. Translated: CASSLRQTLGYGYTF.

This clonotype was detected many times. This chain links TRBV11-2 with TRBJ2-2; 8 positions match TRBD1. Per germline, CDR1 SGHAT and CDR2 FQNNGV. J was trimmed by 5 bases and V by 5 bases; bases with no gene match: 7. This CDR3 region has 15 residues. CDR3 in amino acids: CASSQTGVSTGELFF. CDR3 in DNA: TGTGCCAGCAGCCAGACAGGGGTTTCGACCGGGGAGCTGTTTTTT.

For the CDR3, the DNA is TGCAGTGCCCAAACGGGACTCAGGACTAACCTCCGCGAAACCCAGTACTTC. Translating it yields CSAQTGLRTNLRETQYF. The rearrangement links TRBV20-1 to TRBJ2-5; TRBD2 is a possible D gene (6 bases). The CDR3 covers 17 residues. Trimming took 6 bases from V and 8 from J, leaving 31 bases between them. From germline, CDR1 is DFQATT and CDR2 SNEGSKA (reference sequence).

Remarks on this clonotype: In this CDR3 the conserved last residue, phenylalanine or tryptophan, is missing, so a read error is likely. The chain links TRBV2 to TRBJ2-2, with D unresolved. The CDR3 loop spans 12 amino acids. Germline V gene sequence: CDR1 SNHLY, CDR2 FYNNEI. V was cut by 5 bases and J by 3 bases, with 4 bases left in between. The CDR3 DNA sequence: TGTGCCAGCAGTTCTTACACCGGGGAGCTGTTTTCT. As protein: CASSSYTGELFS.

This clonotype has at least ten counts. The chain has TRBV27 and TRBJ2-7; 7 nucleotides agree with TRBD2. The CDR3 has 13 amino acids. J gave up 0 bases and V 8 bases, and 4 bases lay outside the gene matches. The V gene's germline CDR1 is MNHEY and CDR2 SMNVEV (reference sequence). CDR3 in amino acids: CASQSGNSYEQYF. The DNA of the CDR3 is TGTGCCAGCCAGAGCGGGAACTCCTACGAGCAGTACTTC.